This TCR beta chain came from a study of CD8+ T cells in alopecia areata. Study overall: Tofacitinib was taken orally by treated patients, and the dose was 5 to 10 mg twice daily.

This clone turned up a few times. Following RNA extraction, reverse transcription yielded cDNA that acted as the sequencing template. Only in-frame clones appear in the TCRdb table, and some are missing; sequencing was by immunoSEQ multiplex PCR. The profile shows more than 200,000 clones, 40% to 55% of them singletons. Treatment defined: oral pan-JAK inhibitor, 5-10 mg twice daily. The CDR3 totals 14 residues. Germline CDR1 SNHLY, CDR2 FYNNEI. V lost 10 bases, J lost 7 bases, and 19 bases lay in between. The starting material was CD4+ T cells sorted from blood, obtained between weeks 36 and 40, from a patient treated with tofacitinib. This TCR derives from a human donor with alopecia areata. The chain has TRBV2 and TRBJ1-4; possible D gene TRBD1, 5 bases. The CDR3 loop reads CATRRGEGGEKLFF. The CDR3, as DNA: TGTGCCACCCGGAGGGGCGAGGGTGGTGAAAAACTGTTTTTT.